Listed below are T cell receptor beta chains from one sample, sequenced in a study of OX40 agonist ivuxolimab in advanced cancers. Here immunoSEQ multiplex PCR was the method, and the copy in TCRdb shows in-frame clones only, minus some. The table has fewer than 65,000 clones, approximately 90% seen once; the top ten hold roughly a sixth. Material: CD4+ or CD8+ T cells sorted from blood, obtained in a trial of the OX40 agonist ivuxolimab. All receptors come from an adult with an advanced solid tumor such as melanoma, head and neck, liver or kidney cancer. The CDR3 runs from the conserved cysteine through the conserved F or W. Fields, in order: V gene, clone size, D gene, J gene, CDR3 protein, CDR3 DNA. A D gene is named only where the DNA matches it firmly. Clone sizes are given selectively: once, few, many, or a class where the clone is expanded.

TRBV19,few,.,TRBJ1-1,CASRDNTEAFF,TGTGCCAGTAGAGATAACACTGAAGCTTTCTTT
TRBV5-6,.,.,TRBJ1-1,CASSPGQMNTEAFF,TGTGCCAGCAGCCCCGGACAGATGAACACTGAGGCTTTCTTT
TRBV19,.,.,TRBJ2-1,CASSILGGNEQFF,TGTGCCAGTAGTATTCTCGGGGGCAATGAGCAGTTCTTC
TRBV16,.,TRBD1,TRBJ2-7,CASSLRQGYYEQYF,TGTGCCAGCAGCCTCCGACAGGGCTACTACGAGCAGTACTTC
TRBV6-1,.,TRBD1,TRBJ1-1,CASSERTGLMNTEAFF,TGTGCCAGCAGTGAGAGGACAGGGCTCATGAACACTGAAGCTTTCTTT
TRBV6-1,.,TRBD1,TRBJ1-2,CASSEPGTGDDYTF,TGTGCCAGCAGTGAACCTGGGACAGGGGATGACTACACCTTC
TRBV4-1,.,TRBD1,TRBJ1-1,CASSQEFQGGTEAFF,TGCGCCAGCAGCCAAGAATTTCAGGGGGGGACTGAAGCTTTCTTT
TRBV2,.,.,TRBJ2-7,CASSDRVYEQYF,TGTGCCAGCAGTGACAGGGTCTACGAGCAGTACTTC
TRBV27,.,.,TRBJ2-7,CASRDFSYEQYF,TGTGCCAGTCGGGACTTCTCCTACGAGCAGTACTTC
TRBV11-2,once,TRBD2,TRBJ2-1,CASSKITSGGVYNEQFF,TGTGCCAGCAGCAAAATAACTAGCGGGGGGGTCTACAATGAGCAGTTCTTC
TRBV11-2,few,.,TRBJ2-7,CASSLDPVGHEQYF,TGTGCCAGCAGCTTAGACCCTGTGGGGCACGAGCAGTACTTC
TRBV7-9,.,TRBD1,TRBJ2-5,CASRPRTGQETQYF,TGTGCCAGCAGACCCCGGACAGGTCAAGAGACCCAGTACTTC
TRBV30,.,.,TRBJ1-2,CALREGWAYGYTF,TGTGCCCTCAGGGAGGGTTGGGCCTATGGCTACACCTTC
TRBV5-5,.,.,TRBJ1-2,CASSNPGLSWGYTF,TGTGCCAGCAGTAATCCGGGTCTCAGCTGGGGCTACACCTTC
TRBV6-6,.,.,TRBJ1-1,CASSYVRVHTEAFF,TGTGCCAGCAGTTACGTCAGGGTGCACACTGAAGCTTTCTTT
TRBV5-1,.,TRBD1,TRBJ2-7,CASSYGQGGPYEQYF,TGCGCCAGCAGCTATGGACAGGGGGGCCCCTACGAGCAGTACTTC
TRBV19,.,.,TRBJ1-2,CASSIPPPREGYGYTF,TGTGCCAGTAGTATTCCCCCTCCAAGGGAGGGCTATGGCTACACCTTC
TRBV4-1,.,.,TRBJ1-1,CASSQPHTDTEAFF,TGCGCCAGCAGCCAACCGCACACGGACACTGAAGCTTTCTTT
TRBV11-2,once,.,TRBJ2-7,CASSSGGGEQYF,TGTGCCAGCAGCTCAGGGGGAGGCGAGCAGTACTTC
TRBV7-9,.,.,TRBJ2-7,CASSLDQAGPYEQYF,TGTGCCAGCAGCTTAGATCAGGCAGGACCCTACGAGCAGTACTTC
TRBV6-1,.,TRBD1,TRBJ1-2,CASSVPTGNFYGYTF,TGTGCCAGCAGTGTCCCGACAGGGAATTTCTATGGCTACACCTTC
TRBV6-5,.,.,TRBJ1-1,CASSYEDGSEEQAFF,TGTGCCAGCAGTTACGAGGACGGATCCGAGGAACAAGCTTTCTTT
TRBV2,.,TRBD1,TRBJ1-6,CASSEGTVYNSPLHF,TGTGCCAGCAGTGAGGGGACAGTATATAATTCACCCCTCCACTTT
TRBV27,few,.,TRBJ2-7,CASSSSYEQYF,TGTGCCAGCAGCTCTTCCTACGAGCAGTACTTC
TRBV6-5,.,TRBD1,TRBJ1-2,CASSYFWTGGSYGYTF,TGTGCCAGCAGTTACTTTTGGACAGGGGGATCCTATGGCTACACCTTC
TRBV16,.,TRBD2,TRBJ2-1,CASSQSAGGNTEQFF,TGTGCCAGCAGCCAATCGGCGGGGGGGAATACTGAGCAGTTCTTC
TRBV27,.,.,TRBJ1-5,CASSFGGPNQPQHF,TGTGCCAGCAGTTTCGGAGGGCCCAATCAGCCCCAGCATTTT
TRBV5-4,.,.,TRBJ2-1,CASSLVTSSYNEQFF,TGTGCCAGCAGCTTGGTTACGAGCTCCTACAATGAGCAGTTCTTC
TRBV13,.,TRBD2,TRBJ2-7,CASSPPGGTYEQYF,TGTGCCAGCAGCCCCCCGGGGGGGACTTACGAGCAGTACTTC
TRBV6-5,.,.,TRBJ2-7,CASSYTGRNYEQYF,TGTGCCAGCAGTTACACAGGACGGAACTACGAGCAGTACTTC
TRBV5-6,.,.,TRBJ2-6,CASSPEWGGEGANVLTF,TGTGCCAGCAGCCCGGAGTGGGGGGGCGAAGGGGCCAACGTCCTGACTTTC
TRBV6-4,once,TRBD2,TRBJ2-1,CASSGTSGGSTDEQFF,TGTGCCAGCAGTGGGACTAGCGGGGGATCCACGGATGAGCAGTTCTTC
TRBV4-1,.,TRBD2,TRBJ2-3,CASSQDWASGIDTQYF,TGCGCCAGCAGCCAAGATTGGGCTAGCGGAATAGATACGCAGTATTTT
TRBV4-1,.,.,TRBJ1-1,CAVAPGPSSGTEAFF,TGCGCCGTCGCCCCGGGGCCGTCCTCGGGCACTGAAGCTTTCTTT
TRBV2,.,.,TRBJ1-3,CARETGKTGNTIYF,TGTGCCAGAGAAACAGGAAAGACTGGAAACACCATATATTTT
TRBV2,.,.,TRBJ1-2,CASSLDSSLYGYTF,TGTGCCAGCAGCCTGGACAGCTCCCTCTATGGCTACACCTTC
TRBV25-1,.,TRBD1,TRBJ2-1,CASRGRGPYNEQFF,TGTGCCAGCAGAGGCAGGGGGCCTTACAATGAGCAGTTCTTC
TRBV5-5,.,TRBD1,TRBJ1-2,CASSLGGGQGNYGYTF,TGTGCCAGCAGCTTGGGCGGGGGACAGGGGAACTATGGCTACACCTTC
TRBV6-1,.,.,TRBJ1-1,CASSYDVNTEAFF,TGTGCCAGCAGTTATGATGTGAACACTGAAGCTTTCTTT
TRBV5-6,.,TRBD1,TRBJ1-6,CASSLGVLTGNHNSPLHF,TGTGCCAGCAGCTTGGGGGTTCTGACAGGGAACCATAATTCACCCCTCCACTTT
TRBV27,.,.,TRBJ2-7,CASRRTVPPFSYEQYF,TGTGCCAGCAGGCGGACGGTCCCCCCCTTCTCCTACGAGCAGTACTTC
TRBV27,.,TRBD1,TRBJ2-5,CASSSEQGIYGTQYF,TGTGCCAGCAGTTCAGAACAGGGGATTTACGGGACCCAGTACTTC
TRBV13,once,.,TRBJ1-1,CASSLGTEAFF,TGTGCCAGCAGCCTAGGAACTGAAGCTTTCTTT
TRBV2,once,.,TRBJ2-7,CASSEEVGTYEQYF,TGTGCCAGCAGTGAAGAGGTGGGAACCTACGAGCAGTACTTC
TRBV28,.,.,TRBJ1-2,CASSLNMNGYTF,TGTGCCAGCAGTTTGAACATGAATGGCTACACCTTC
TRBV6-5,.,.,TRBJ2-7,CATKETSYYEQYF,TGTGCCACCAAGGAAACCTCGTACTACGAGCAGTACTTC
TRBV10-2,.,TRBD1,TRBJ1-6,CASSAGQGTFSPLHF,TGCGCCAGCAGTGCTGGACAGGGGACCTTTTCACCCCTCCACTTT
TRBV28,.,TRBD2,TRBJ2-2,CASSLRRGGTGELFF,TGTGCCAGCAGTTTAAGGCGGGGGGGCACCGGGGAGCTGTTTTTT
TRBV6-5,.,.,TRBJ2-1,CASTRGDEQFF,TGTGCCAGCACCCGGGGCGATGAGCAGTTCTTC
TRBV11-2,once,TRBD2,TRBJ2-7,CASSLGPPGRGYEQYF,TGTGCCAGCAGCTTAGGACCTCCCGGGAGGGGTTACGAGCAGTACTTC
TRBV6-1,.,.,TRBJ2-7,CASSEGSHPYEQYF,TGTGCCAGCAGTGAGGGCAGTCACCCCTACGAGCAGTACTTC
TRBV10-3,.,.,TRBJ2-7,CAIGGGVEQYF,TGTGCCATCGGAGGGGGGGTCGAGCAGTACTTC
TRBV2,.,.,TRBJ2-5,CAGVADQETQYF,TGTGCCGGGGTAGCGGACCAAGAGACCCAGTACTTC
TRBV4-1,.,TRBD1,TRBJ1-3,CASTPGQGSGNTIYF,TGCGCCAGCACCCCGGGACAGGGGTCTGGAAACACCATATATTTT
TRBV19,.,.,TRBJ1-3,CASTDRHNQRVTGNTIYF,TGTGCCAGTACCGATAGACATAACCAGAGAGTCACTGGAAACACCATATATTTT
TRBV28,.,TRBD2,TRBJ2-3,CASSKGLAGSDTQYF,TGTGCCAGCAGCAAAGGACTAGCGGGCTCAGATACGCAGTATTTT
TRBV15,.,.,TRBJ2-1,CATSTKGEGSSYNEQFF,TGTGCCACCAGCACCAAGGGGGAAGGCAGCTCCTACAATGAGCAGTTCTTC